These 30 T cell receptor beta chains were all obtained from the same sample, sequenced in a study of control samples from healthy donors and cancer patients. Assay: immunoSEQ multiplex PCR; the TCRdb copy retains only in-frame clones and omits some. The sample lists around 110,000 clones, approximately 92% seen once, with about 1.1% in the top ten. Sequencing input: PBMCs. These receptors were obtained from a woman in her forties or fifties with colorectal cancer.

The sample holds a few counts of this clone. V is TRBV6-2 or TRBV6-3 and J is TRBJ2-2, with 9 bases identical to TRBD2. The CDR3 consists of 16 residues. Germline CDR1 reads MNHEY; CDR2 reads SVGEGT. V lost 4 bases and J lost 6; bases outside the gene matches: 9. The DNA for the CDR3 is TGTGCCAGCAGTTCCTCTAGCGGGATTCGTGCCGGGGAGCTGTTTTTT. This gives the protein CASSSSSGIRAGELFF.

Only one count was recorded for this clone. The rearrangement joins TRBV6-1 to TRBJ1-6; 10 nucleotides agree with TRBD1. The CDR3 totals 15 residues. CDR1 is MNHNS and CDR2 is SASEGT in the germline V gene. J lost 8 bases, V lost 4 bases, and 5 bases had no gene match. In nucleotides, the CDR3 is TGTGCCAGCAGTGGCCGGGACAGGGGATATTCACCCCTCCACTTT. Protein: CASSGRDRGYSPLHF.

In its sample, this clone was seen a few times. The chain employs TRBV15 and TRBJ1-1, with D hard to call. V lost 0 bases, J lost 8 bases, and 7 bases lay in between. Per germline, CDR1 LNHNV and CDR2 YYDKDF (reference sequence). The CDR3 runs 12 residues. DNA of the CDR3: TGTGCCACCAGCAGAGATCAACAGGAAGCTTTCTTT. This gives the protein CATSRDQQEAFF.

The CDR3 protein is CASSSPPYEQYF. In nucleotides, the CDR3 is TGTGCCAGCAGTTCCCCCCCCTACGAGCAGTACTTC. This rearrangement joins TRBV27 to TRBJ2-7; D call uncertain. The CDR3 has 12 amino acids. Germline loops: CDR1 MNHEY, CDR2 SMNVEV (reference sequence). Trimming stripped 4 bases from V and 2 bases from J, with 6 bases between.

V is TRBV30 and J is TRBJ1-1, with D possibly being TRBD1 (6 bases). CDR3 size: 11 residues. V was cut by 8 bases and J by 6 bases, with 13 bases left in between. The germline gives CDR1 GTSNPN, CDR2 SVGIG (reference sequence). CDR3 region: CAGTGFAEAFF. The CDR3 nucleotides are TGTGCCGGAACAGGGTTCGCTGAAGCTTTCTTT.

The chain employs TRBV2 and TRBJ1-2, with TRBD1 matching 12 bases. V lost 2 bases and J lost 4; bases outside the gene matches: 11. Per germline, CDR1 SNHLY and CDR2 FYNNEI. The CDR3 is 18 amino acids. The CDR3 DNA reads as TGTGCCAGCAGTGAATCACCGGGACAGGGGGCTTGGTCCTATGGCTACACCTTC. It yields the protein CASSESPGQGAWSYGYTF.

The chain employs TRBV5-5 and TRBJ2-7, with D tentatively TRBD2 (6 bases). Germline V CDR1 and CDR2: SGHKS, YYEKEE (reference sequence). V lost 0 bases and J lost 4, with 20 bases in between. The CDR3 is made up of 17 amino acids. CDR3 sequence (DNA): TGTGCCAGCAGCTTGGTAGGGGTGGGAGGCGGCCTTTACGAGCAGTACTTC. It yields the protein CASSLVGVGGGLYEQYF.

This rearrangement joins TRBV5-4 to TRBJ2-1, with a weak D call TRBD1 (6 bases). The V and J ends lost 0 bases and 5 bases respectively, with 9 bases between them. The CDR3 runs 14 residues. CDR1 is SGHNT, CDR2 YYREEE, per germline (reference sequence). CDR3 bases: TGTGCCAGCAGCTTGGGGCAGGGGAACAATGAGCAGTTCTTC. Protein: CASSLGQGNNEQFF.

This rearrangement joins TRBV28 to TRBJ2-7; D ambiguous. The CDR3 has 15 residues. V was shortened by 1 base and J by 0 bases, with 10 bases between the two germline ends. CDR1 MDHEN and CDR2 SYDVKM come from the germline V gene. CDR3 loop: CASSLLAGVSYEQYF. Here the CDR3 DNA reads TGTGCCAGCAGTTTATTGGCAGGTGTCTCCTACGAGCAGTACTTC.

V is TRBV12-3 or TRBV12-4 and J is TRBJ2-3, with unresolved D. V was trimmed by 6 bases and J by 5 bases, leaving 9 bases between them. The CDR3 runs to 12 residues. Here the CDR3 reads CASSPRVDTQYF. The CDR3 DNA follows: TGTGCCAGCAGCCCGCGAGTAGATACGCAGTATTTT.

The V and J genes are TRBV10-3 and TRBJ1-3; unclear D gene. This CDR3 is built from 12 residues. The V end lost 2 bases, the J end lost 3 bases, and 2 bases lay between the germline ends. Germline values: CDR1 ENHRY, CDR2 SYGVKD. The CDR3 protein is CAISENGNTIYF. The CDR3 bases are TGTGCCATCAGTGAGAATGGAAACACCATATATTTT.

The chain carries TRBV4-1 and TRBJ2-1; 10 nucleotides line up with TRBD1. The germline gives CDR1 MGHRA, CDR2 YSYEKL. V dropped 1 base and J dropped 0; count of bases not matched to a gene: 0. The CDR3 has 16 residues. CDR3 sequence reads: CASSQGTGGSYNEQFF. The DNA for the CDR3 is TGCGCCAGCAGCCAAGGGACAGGGGGCTCCTACAATGAGCAGTTCTTC.

The rearrangement uses TRBV9 and TRBJ1-1; no reliable D call. The CDR3 contains 14 residues. Trimming took 0 bases from V and 0 from J, leaving 6 bases between them. Germline lookup yields CDR1 SGDLS and CDR2 YYNGEE. The CDR3 DNA reads as TGTGCCAGCAGCGTAGGCAGCTTGAACACTGAAGCTTTCTTT. This gives the protein CASSVGSLNTEAFF.

The count of this clone is one. The rearrangement uses TRBV7-2 and TRBJ1-2; 7 positions match TRBD1. Germline V gives CDR1 SGHTA, CDR2 FQGNSA. The CDR3 spans 18 residues. Trimming took 2 bases from V and 4 from J; bases not matched to a gene: 16. CDR3 sequence (DNA): TGTGCCAGCAGCTTAAGCCTTAGCGTTCGACAGGGATCCTATGGCTACACCTTC. Translation: CASSLSLSVRQGSYGYTF.

The chain uses TRBV14 and TRBJ1-1; the D gene is possibly TRBD1 (6 bases). Germline CDR1 SGHDN, CDR2 FVKESK. The V and J ends lost 1 base and 7 bases respectively, with 13 bases between them. This CDR3 is 14 amino acids long. CDR3 bases: TGTGCCAGCAGCCAAGTAGGGAGGGGGGGTGAAGCTTTCTTT. It specifies CASSQVGRGGEAFF.

Only a few counts were recorded for this clone. This rearrangement joins TRBV5-6 to TRBJ1-1; perhaps TRBD1 as D (5 bases). The CDR3 covers 12 residues. V was trimmed by 2 bases and J by 4 bases, leaving 6 bases between them. The germline V gene encodes CDR1 SGHDT and CDR2 YYEEEE. CDR3 protein: CASSFGTTEAFF. CDR3 DNA: TGTGCCAGCAGCTTCGGGACCACTGAAGCTTTCTTT.

This clone was recorded a few times. The V gene is TRBV2, the J gene TRBJ1-5, with D maybe TRBD1 (5 bases). V was shortened by 6 bases and J by 6 bases, with 9 bases between the two germline ends. This CDR3 comprises 12 residues. CDR1 SNHLY and CDR2 FYNNEI come from the germline V gene. CDR3 sequence: CASSTGGQPQHF. CDR3 nucleotide sequence: TGTGCCAGCAGCACAGGTGGTCAGCCCCAGCATTTT.

The V call is TRBV3-1 (or the pseudogene TRBV3-2), the J call TRBJ2-3; 7 nucleotides align to TRBD1. After removal of 8 bases from V and 1 base from J, the junction contained 3 bases not matched to a gene. The CDR3 runs 13 residues. Germline CDR1 LGHDT, CDR2 YNNKEL (reference sequence). CDR3 sequence (DNA): TGTGCCAGCTCAGGGGGTGGCACAGATACGCAGTATTTT. This gives the protein CASSGGGTDTQYF.

Details on this clone: Within the sample, other DNA sequences also encode this same CDR3. The chain links TRBV5-1 to TRBJ1-2, with D possibly TRBD1 on 6 matching bases. CDR3 size: 15 residues. From germline, CDR1 is SGHRS and CDR2 YFSETQ. V was trimmed by 4 bases and J by 5 bases, leaving 18 bases between them. CDR3: CASSRSGTRIYGYTF. The DNA of the CDR3 is TGCGCCAGCAGCAGAAGTGGGACAAGAATTTATGGCTACACCTTC.

This clone came up a few times. V gene TRBV4-2 combines with J gene TRBJ2-7, with 9 bases fitting TRBD1. CDR3 length: 16 residues. Losses at the gene ends were 3 bases for V and 0 bases for J; bases not matched to a gene: 6. CDR1 and CDR2 (germline): LGHNA, YNFKEQ. This CDR3 is CASSQQGTGSSYEQYF. CDR3 DNA sequence: TGTGCCAGCAGCCAGCAAGGGACAGGGAGCTCCTACGAGCAGTACTTC.

This clone has just a few counts. The rearrangement uses TRBV30 and TRBJ1-1; D possibly corresponds to TRBD1 (5 bases). V lost 0 bases to trimming and J lost 7 bases, with 12 bases between them. The germline V gene has CDR1 GTSNPN and CDR2 SVGIG (reference sequence). CDR3 length: 13 amino acids. In DNA, the CDR3 is TGTGCCTGGAGTGTAGACAGTGGGAATGAAGCTTTCTTT. Amino acid sequence: CAWSVDSGNEAFF.

The chain recombines TRBV9 with TRBJ2-1, with TRBD2 matching 7 bases. CDR3 size: 16 residues. Germline V gene data show CDR1 as SGDLS and CDR2 as YYNGEE. V dropped 0 bases and J dropped 2; count of bases not matched to a gene: 5. As DNA, the CDR3 is TGTGCCAGCAGCGTAGTGCGGGAGCCCACCTACAATGAGCAGTTCTTC. It encodes CASSVVREPTYNEQFF.

This clone was detected once. The chain couples TRBV6-1 to TRBJ2-5; possibly TRBD1 or TRBD2 for D (5 bases each). Trimming took 1 base from V and 3 from J, leaving 12 bases between them. The CDR3 has 15 residues. Per germline, CDR1 MNHNS and CDR2 SASEGT. CDR3 sequence reads: CASSEEGTMKETQYF. CDR3 in DNA: TGTGCCAGCAGTGAAGAGGGGACGATGAAAGAGACCCAGTACTTC.

The rearrangement links TRBV6-1 to TRBJ1-2; possible D gene TRBD1, 5 bases. Deletions cut 2 bases from V and 4 bases from J, with 14 bases between. Germline-derived CDR1 and CDR2 are MNHNS and SASEGT. This CDR3 spans 15 amino acids. The CDR3, as DNA: TGTGCCAGCAGTGAAATGGGGGGTCTTGCCTATGGCTACACCTTC. It specifies CASSEMGGLAYGYTF.

The chain links TRBV29-1 to TRBJ1-1; the match to TRBD1 covers 8 bases. This CDR3 comprises 17 residues. The V gene end was trimmed by 4 bases and the J gene end by 2 bases; junction bases not matched to a gene: 15. CDR1 SQVTM and CDR2 ANQGSEA come from the germline V gene. CDR3 coding DNA: TGCAGCGTTGTAGGCAGGGGGCCAATCGGCCCTAACACTGAAGCTTTCTTT. This translates into CSVVGRGPIGPNTEAFF. Together with reference TRBV29-1 and TRBJ1-1, the CDR3 gives the full variable domain: SAVISQKPSRDICQRGTSLTIQCQVDSQVTMMFWYRQQPGQSLTLIATANQGSEATYESGFVIDKFPISRPNLTFSTLTVSNMSPEDSSIYLCSVVGRGPIGPNTEAFFGQGTRLTVV.

This chain links TRBV6-1 with TRBJ1-4; perhaps TRBD1 as D (5 bases). CDR3 length: 13 amino acids. Per the germline V gene, CDR1 is MNHNS and CDR2 is SASEGT. V lost 0 bases and J 10 bases, leaving 9 bases between the germline ends. As DNA, the CDR3 is TGTGCCAGCAGTGAAGCGCGGGACCGAAAACTGTTTTTT. It is translated as CASSEARDRKLFF.

CDR3 region: CASGRVNEKLFF. Written as DNA, the CDR3 is TGTGCCAGCGGTAGGGTCAATGAAAAACTGTTTTTT. V and J are TRBV3-1 (or the pseudogene TRBV3-2) and TRBJ1-4, with D unclear. Trimming took 8 bases from V and 5 from J, leaving 9 bases between them. Per germline, CDR1 LGHDT and CDR2 YNNKEL (reference sequence). There are 12 residues in the CDR3.

J is TRBJ1-5 and V is TRBV19; D is uncertain. Trimming pared 9 bases from V and 5 bases from J, leaving 20 bases between. The CDR3 extends over 15 amino acids. Looked up from germline, CDR1 is LNHDA and CDR2 is SQIVND (reference sequence). CDR3 DNA: TGTGCCAGCCTCAACCCCACGGGCGGGGATCAGCCCCAGCATTTT. As protein: CASLNPTGGDQPQHF.

This chain links TRBV5-6 with TRBJ1-1; D gene ambiguous. This CDR3 comprises 13 residues. Germline lookup yields CDR1 SGHDT and CDR2 YYEEEE. V was pared by 5 bases and J by 6 bases, with 14 bases between. The CDR3 DNA is TGTGCCAGCAGTCGGGTTTATTCCGCTGAAGCTTTCTTT. Translated: CASSRVYSAEAFF.

This chain links TRBV6-5 with TRBJ2-3; D may be TRBD2 (6 bases). CDR3 length: 12 amino acids. In germline, CDR1 is MNHEY, CDR2 SVGAGI. Trimming left V 10 bases short and J 4 bases short, with 12 bases between. The chain's CDR3 is CATRLDSDTQYF. As DNA, the CDR3 is TGTGCCACTCGACTAGACTCAGATACGCAGTATTTT.